This TCR beta chain came from a study of response to subunit inactivated influenza vaccine. TCRdb reanalysed the RT-PCR reads using MiXCR and keeps one entry per CDR3 protein. This sample yields some 570,000 distinct CDR3 sequences, of which around 10% are seen a single time; around 10% belongs to the top ten. Trimming cost V 0 bases and J 3 bases; bases outside gene matches: 16. This CDR3 has 19 residues. CDR1 is SGHRS, CDR2 YFSETQ, per germline. These same data were also listed under a study on T cells expressing NK-cell markers. That work contributes: A 5'RACE template switching approach incorporating UMIs was used to make TCR beta cDNA.

The gene calls are TRBV5-1 and TRBJ2-7; 9 bases line up with TRBD1. The input for sequencing was PBMCs from blood, taken on the day of vaccination. This TCR derives from a man in his forties or fifties who received an inactivated influenza vaccine. CDR3 residues: CASSLVLRVSGQGNYEQYF. DNA for the CDR3: TGCGCCAGCAGCTTGGTTTTAAGAGTGAGTGGACAGGGGAACTACGAGCAGTACTTC.